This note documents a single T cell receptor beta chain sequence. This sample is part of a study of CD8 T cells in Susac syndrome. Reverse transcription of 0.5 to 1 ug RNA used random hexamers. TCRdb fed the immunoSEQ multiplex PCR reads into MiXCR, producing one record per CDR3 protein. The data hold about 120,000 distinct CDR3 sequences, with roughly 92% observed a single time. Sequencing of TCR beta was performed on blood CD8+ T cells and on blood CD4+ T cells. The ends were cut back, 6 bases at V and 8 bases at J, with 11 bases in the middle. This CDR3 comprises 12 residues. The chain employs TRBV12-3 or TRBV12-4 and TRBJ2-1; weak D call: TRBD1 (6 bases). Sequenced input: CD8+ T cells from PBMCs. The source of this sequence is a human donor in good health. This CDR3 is CASSPRGDEQFF. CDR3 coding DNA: TGTGCCAGCAGCCCCAGGGGAGATGAGCAGTTCTTC.